What follows describes a single T cell receptor beta chain. What it binds is unknown. This entry comes from a study of post-analysis software for immune sequencing data. Study background: The courses of disease that were included comprised relapsing-remitting, secondary progressive and progressive-relapsing multiple sclerosis. Study findings and constraints: The normalized Chao1 diversity of multiple sclerosis patients was significantly lower than that of controls. Strong co-clustering by F measure was seen for same-batch samples.

Unique molecular identifiers were built into the TCR beta cDNA libraries. The source material, about 0.95 to 11 million T cells, gave rise to roughly 0.5 million cDNA molecules. TCRdb passed the PCR reads through MiXCR, listing each CDR3 protein once. The profile shows about 560,000 distinct CDR3 sequences, around 44% of them singletons. Input material: blood. This clonotype originated in a girl under 18 with multiple sclerosis.

The CDR3 DNA follows: TGTGCCATCAGTGAATGGGACAGGGTTGAGGGAGAAAAACTGTTTTTT. It is translated as CAISEWDRVEGEKLFF. V and J are TRBV10-3 and TRBJ1-4; TRBD1 aligns across 9 bases. This CDR3 has 16 residues. The V segment lost 3 bases and the J segment 8 bases; nucleotides outside the gene matches: 10. CDR1 ENHRY and CDR2 SYGVKD come from the germline V gene.